The 30 T cell receptor beta chains listed next were all sequenced from one sample in a study of identical twins. TCRdb ran MiXCR on the 5' RACE reads and lists one entry per CDR3 protein. Of approximately 260,000 distinct CDR3 sequences listed, over 12% are singletons. Input material: memory (CD45RO+) T cells sorted from blood. Receptor source: a woman in her late teens or twenties in good health.

On this clonotype itself: One end of the junction fails to match germline, which may point to a read error. This sequence joins TRBV7-6 and TRBJ2-7; D is unresolved. CDR3 length: 13 residues. Per germline, CDR1 SGHVS and CDR2 FNYEAQ. The CDR3 reads CAISRTDLYEQYF. The CDR3 coding sequence is TGTGCCATCAGCCGCACGGACCTCTACGAGCAGTACTTC.

V gene TRBV11-2 combines with J gene TRBJ2-1; D gene unclear. V lost 5 bases and J lost 8, with 13 bases in between. CDR1 and CDR2 (germline): SGHAT, FQNNGV. The CDR3 runs 13 residues. The CDR3 coding sequence is TGTGCCAGCAGCGTGGCCCCCACGCATGAGCAGTTCTTC. This translates into CASSVAPTHEQFF.

J is TRBJ2-3 and V is TRBV5-1; D might be TRBD2 (6 bases). Germline CDR1 is SGHRS and CDR2 is YFSETQ. Trimming shortened V by 6 bases and J by 4 bases, and 18 bases separated the two germline ends. The CDR3 totals 15 residues. The DNA of the CDR3 is TGCGCCAGCACGCCCGCCCTGACTAGTGCAGATACGCAGTATTTT. It codes for CASTPALTSADTQYF.

A few counts support this clonotype. The J gene is TRBJ2-7, the V gene TRBV7-2; D uncertain. This CDR3 has 13 residues. Germline lookup yields CDR1 SGHTA and CDR2 FQGNSA. The V end was cut by 1 base, the J end by 1 base, with 5 bases between. The CDR3 region is CASSLELSYEQYF. The CDR3 DNA reads TGTGCCAGCAGCTTAGAACTATCCTACGAGCAGTACTTC.

This clonotype was detected only a few times. The J gene is TRBJ1-6, the V gene TRBV7-2; a possible D gene is TRBD1 (5 bases). Trimming stripped 2 bases from V and 10 bases from J, with 18 bases between. This CDR3 has 16 residues. Germline V gene lookup returns CDR1 SGHTA and CDR2 FQGNSA. CDR3 coding DNA: TGTGCCAGCAGCTTATCGTATCAGATCGGGGGATCACCCCTCCACTTT. Translating it yields CASSLSYQIGGSPLHF.

The gene calls are TRBV7-2 and TRBJ2-3, with a possible D match to TRBD2 (5 bases). This CDR3 comprises 16 residues. CDR1 and CDR2 (germline): SGHTA, FQGNSA. V was clipped by 5 bases and J by 4 bases, with 19 bases between them. CDR3 in DNA: TGTGCCAGCAGCCCCGGCCATGGGAGTAGCGCAGATACGCAGTATTTT. This sequence encodes CASSPGHGSSADTQYF.

This clonotype has ten or more counts. The V and J genes are TRBV5-1 and TRBJ1-2; D not resolved. The V end lost 0 bases, the J end lost 1 base, and 7 bases lay between the germline ends. Germline V CDR1 and CDR2: SGHRS, YFSETQ. This CDR3 is built from 14 residues. The CDR3 loop reads CASSLGRDNYGYTF. CDR3 nucleotide sequence: TGCGCCAGCAGCTTGGGTCGAGATAACTATGGCTACACCTTC. The full variable domain, its missing parts supplied by reference TRBV5-1 and TRBJ1-2, is KAGVTQTPRYLIKTRGQQVTLSCSPISGHRSVSWYQQTPGQGLQFLFEYFSETQRNKGNFPGRFSGRQFSNSRSEMNVSTLELGDSALYLCASSLGRDNYGYTFGSGTRLTVV.

V usage is TRBV9 and J usage is TRBJ2-1; 13 nucleotides match TRBD2. The CDR3 runs to 15 residues. Germline CDR1 SGDLS, CDR2 YYNGEE. V trimming: 4 bases; J trimming: 9 bases; junction bases outside the gene matches: 7. DNA of the CDR3: TGTGCCAGCAGCCTCCGGACTAGCGGGAGTAGTGAGCAGTTCTTC. It is translated as CASSLRTSGSSEQFF.

This clonotype was recorded at least ten times. The CDR3 loop reads CASSLANSPSEIYEQYF. In nucleotides, the CDR3 is TGCGCCAGCAGCTTGGCTAACTCGCCTAGCGAAATCTACGAGCAGTACTTC. The V call is TRBV5-1, the J call TRBJ2-7; D possibly corresponds to TRBD2 (6 bases). This CDR3 region has 17 residues. Germline V gives CDR1 SGHRS, CDR2 YFSETQ. V lost 0 bases and J 3 bases, leaving 19 bases between the germline ends.

V usage is TRBV7-2 and J usage is TRBJ2-3; weak D call: TRBD2 (6 bases). Germline assignment: CDR1 SGHTA and CDR2 FQGNSA. V was pared by 4 bases and J by 3 bases, with 17 bases between. This CDR3 has 16 residues. The CDR3 sequence is CASSSEGYAGTDTQYF. CDR3 in DNA: TGTGCCAGCAGCTCCGAAGGCTATGCGGGGACAGATACGCAGTATTTT.

V gene TRBV6-2 or TRBV6-3 combines with J gene TRBJ2-5; D is unresolved. The CDR3 spans 17 residues. The V gene lost 3 bases and the J gene lost 0 bases, with 17 bases spanning the gap. Germline CDR1 is MNHEY and CDR2 is SVGEGT. The CDR3 DNA reads TGTGCCAGCAGTTATAAGTCCCGATTTCCGTACCAAGAGACCCAGTACTTC. This gives the protein CASSYKSRFPYQETQYF.

This clonotype was seen more than once but under ten times. The chain uses TRBV12-3 or TRBV12-4 and TRBJ1-1; no clear D. The CDR3 covers 13 residues. V lost 2 bases and J lost 5, with 9 bases in between. In DNA form, the CDR3 reads TGTGCCAGCAGTTTACTGGTAAGAACTGAAGCTTTCTTT. Protein product: CASSLLVRTEAFF.

The chain has TRBV30 and TRBJ2-1; 13 bases agree with TRBD2. The CDR3 contains 18 residues. V lost 5 bases to trimming and J lost 1 base; unmatched junction nucleotides: 11. Germline V gives CDR1 GTSNPN, CDR2 SVGIG (reference sequence). CDR3 residues: CAWGSSGTSGNSYNEQFF. The CDR3, as DNA: TGTGCCTGGGGGAGCTCCGGGACTAGCGGGAATTCCTACAATGAGCAGTTCTTC.

This clonotype has a count of ten or more. The chain links TRBV27 to TRBJ2-1; 7 bases align to TRBD1. This CDR3 has 13 amino acids. The V gene end was trimmed by 5 bases and the J gene end by 9 bases; junction bases not matched to a gene: 7. Germline CDR1 MNHEY, CDR2 SMNVEV (reference sequence). In nucleotides, the CDR3 is TGTGCCAGCAGTCGCCTAGGGGGCGGTGAGCAGTTCTTC. It translates to CASSRLGGGEQFF.

The table lists this clonotype with a few counts. The V call is TRBV5-1, the J call TRBJ2-1; 7 nucleotides agree with TRBD2. Germline CDR1 is SGHRS and CDR2 is YFSETQ. After removal of 1 base from V and 7 bases from J, the junction contained 8 bases not matched to a gene. This CDR3 is built from 15 residues. The CDR3 sequence: CASSLWSSGPNEQFF. In nucleotides, the CDR3 is TGCGCCAGCAGCTTGTGGTCTAGCGGTCCGAATGAGCAGTTCTTC.

This chain connects TRBV5-1 to TRBJ2-3; a possible D gene is TRBD2 (6 bases). The V and J ends lost 3 bases and 6 bases respectively, with 23 bases between them. Per the germline V gene, CDR1 is SGHRS and CDR2 is YFSETQ. This CDR3 spans 17 amino acids. CDR3 DNA: TGCGCCAGCAGCTCCCCATCACTAGCCCGGTCTGGGGATACGCAGTATTTT. This encodes CASSSPSLARSGDTQYF.

This clonotype was recorded once. J is TRBJ2-7 and V is TRBV5-5, with D perhaps matching TRBD1 (5 bases). CDR3 size: 13 residues. The germline V and J ends were trimmed by 0 bases and 8 bases, with 12 bases remaining between them. Per the germline V gene, CDR1 is SGHKS and CDR2 is YYEKEE (reference sequence). CDR3: CASSLEAGRKQYF. The CDR3 DNA follows: TGTGCCAGCAGCTTGGAGGCAGGGCGCAAGCAGTACTTC.

The chain uses TRBV19 and TRBJ1-5, with D uncertain. Trimming took 5 bases from V and 7 from J, leaving 9 bases between them. CDR1 and CDR2 (germline): LNHDA, SQIVND (reference sequence). This CDR3 has 12 residues. This chain's CDR3 is CASSPQQQPQHF. CDR3 nucleotide sequence: TGTGCCAGTAGTCCTCAGCAACAGCCCCAGCATTTT.

There are many counts of this clonotype. This chain connects TRBV6-5 to TRBJ1-1, with 7 bases identical to TRBD1. There are 14 residues in the CDR3. V was pared by 4 bases and J by 5 bases, with 7 bases of the junction left unmatched. Germline V gene lookup returns CDR1 MNHEY and CDR2 SVGAGI. DNA of the CDR3: TGTGCCAGCAGTTGGTCCCCCAGGGGGACTGAAGCTTTCTTT. This sequence encodes CASSWSPRGTEAFF.

The chain couples TRBV5-1 to TRBJ2-1, with D tentatively TRBD1 or TRBD2 (6 bases each). Trimming cost V 4 bases and J 3 bases, with 17 bases left between them. CDR1 SGHRS and CDR2 YFSETQ come from the germline V gene. The CDR3 sequence is 16 residues long. CDR3 region: CASSHPGAPNYNEQFF. CDR3 nucleotides: TGCGCCAGCAGCCACCCGGGGGCGCCGAACTACAATGAGCAGTTCTTC.

The sample holds a few counts of this clonotype. V usage is TRBV11-2 and J usage is TRBJ1-1, with D hard to call. V was shortened by 1 base and J by 11 bases, with 5 bases between the two germline ends. From germline, CDR1 is SGHAT and CDR2 FQNNGV. The CDR3 loop spans 10 amino acids. The CDR3 region has the DNA TGTGCCAGCAGCTTAGTTCGCGCTTTCTTT. Translating it yields CASSLVRAFF.

This clonotype was found many times. J is TRBJ2-6 and V is TRBV6-1; D is possibly TRBD2 (5 bases). The ends were cut back, 8 bases at V and 2 bases at J, with 13 bases in the middle. The CDR3 runs 15 residues. Germline-derived CDR1 and CDR2 are MNHNS and SASEGT. The CDR3 DNA follows: TGTGCCAGCGCCCAGGAGGAAGCTGGGGCCAACGTCCTGACTTTC. Encoded protein: CASAQEEAGANVLTF.

The chain joins TRBV29-1 to TRBJ2-1; 9 bases agree with TRBD1. CDR3 size: 14 residues. V was clipped by 6 bases and J by 1 base; unmatched bases: 4. CDR1 is SQVTM, CDR2 ANQGSEA, per germline. In DNA, the CDR3 is TGCAGCGTCCGGACAGGGGCATCCTACAATGAGCAGTTCTTC. It yields the protein CSVRTGASYNEQFF.

This clonotype was observed a handful of times. The chain links TRBV27 to TRBJ1-1; TRBD1 matches at 7 bases. Trimming at V came to 8 bases and at J to 2 bases, leaving 2 bases not matched to a gene. In germline, CDR1 is MNHEY, CDR2 SMNVEV (reference sequence). The CDR3 covers 12 residues. CDR3 DNA sequence: TGTGCCAGCCGGGACAGAAACACTGAAGCTTTCTTT. Translation gives CASRDRNTEAFF.

This clonotype was observed a handful of times. The chain is built from TRBV12-3 or TRBV12-4 and TRBJ1-1, with 7 positions matching TRBD1. V shed 5 bases, J shed 2 bases, and the junction held 14 bases outside the gene matches. The CDR3 has 17 amino acids. As DNA, the CDR3 is TGTGCCAGCAGTCCCGGGGCAGGGGGTTCGCCTAACACTGAAGCTTTCTTT. This encodes CASSPGAGGSPNTEAFF.

The chain employs TRBV28 and TRBJ1-5; the match to TRBD1 covers 9 bases. The germline V gene has CDR1 MDHEN and CDR2 SYDVKM. The V and J ends lost 6 bases and 2 bases, in that order; junction bases with no gene match: 5. The CDR3 is made up of 15 amino acids. CDR3 DNA: TGTGCCAGCAGCACAGGGGGCGCGGGCAATCAGCCCCAGCATTTT. This encodes CASSTGGAGNQPQHF. Full variable domain (rest looked up from reference TRBV28 and TRBJ1-5): DVKVTQSSRYLVKRTGEKVFLECVQDMDHENMFWYRQDPGLGLRLIYFSYDVKMKEKGDIPEGYSVSREKKERFSLILESASTNQTSMYLCASSTGGAGNQPQHFGDGTRLSIL.

This clonotype came up a few times. This chain joins TRBV5-5 and TRBJ2-7, with D tentatively TRBD2 (5 bases). CDR1 and CDR2 from the germline V gene are SGHKS and YYEKEE (reference sequence). This CDR3 contains 15 residues. Trimming removed 0 bases at V and 3 bases at J, with 13 bases between. The CDR3 spells CASSLAPGTDYEQYF. Here the CDR3 DNA reads TGTGCCAGCAGCTTGGCCCCGGGAACCGACTACGAGCAGTACTTC.

This clonotype appeared many times. This chain connects TRBV7-3 to TRBJ1-1; TRBD1 might be the D (6 bases). The ends were cut back, 4 bases at V and 1 base at J, with 7 bases in the middle. This CDR3 spans 13 amino acids. Germline V gene sequence: CDR1 SGHTA, CDR2 FQGTGA. This CDR3 is CASSSGQNTEAFF. The CDR3 region has the DNA TGTGCCAGCAGCTCGGGACAGAACACTGAAGCTTTCTTT.

This chain uses TRBV14 with TRBJ2-3; D not certain. Germline CDR1 reads SGHDN; CDR2 reads FVKESK. V dropped 7 bases and J dropped 2 bases, with 13 bases sitting between them. The CDR3 loop spans 14 amino acids. As DNA, the CDR3 is TGTGCCAGCACCCTTCCCCGTCACACAGATACGCAGTATTTT. It is translated as CASTLPRHTDTQYF.

The chain links TRBV5-1 to TRBJ2-5; 8 bases map to TRBD2. The CDR3 loop spans 14 amino acids. V lost 4 bases to trimming and J lost 3 bases; unmatched junction nucleotides: 5. From germline, CDR1 is SGHRS and CDR2 YFSETQ. The CDR3 nucleotides read TGCGCCAGCAGCCCCGGGGGGGCAAAAGAGACCCAGTACTTC. Translating gives CASSPGGAKETQYF.